The source of this T cell receptor beta chain is a study of siplizumab effects on memory and regulatory T cells. On this clone itself: Other DNA sequences from this sample encode an identical CDR3 as well.

The length of the CDR3 is 13 residues. V was pared by 2 bases and J by 1 base, with 5 bases between. Germline V gene data show CDR1 as MNHEY and CDR2 as SVGAGI. The method was immunoSEQ multiplex PCR; TCRdb's version includes in-frame clones alone and lacks a portion of them. This sample yields some 100,000 clones, of which roughly 97% are seen a single time; 0.025% to 0.035% belongs to the top ten. The source is a human donor in good health. The chain uses TRBV6-5 and TRBJ1-1; D gene uncertain. Sequencing input: naive CD4+ T cells sorted from blood. CDR3: CASSYGQNTEAFF. The CDR3 DNA follows: TGTGCCAGCAGTTACGGGCAGAACACTGAAGCTTTCTTT.